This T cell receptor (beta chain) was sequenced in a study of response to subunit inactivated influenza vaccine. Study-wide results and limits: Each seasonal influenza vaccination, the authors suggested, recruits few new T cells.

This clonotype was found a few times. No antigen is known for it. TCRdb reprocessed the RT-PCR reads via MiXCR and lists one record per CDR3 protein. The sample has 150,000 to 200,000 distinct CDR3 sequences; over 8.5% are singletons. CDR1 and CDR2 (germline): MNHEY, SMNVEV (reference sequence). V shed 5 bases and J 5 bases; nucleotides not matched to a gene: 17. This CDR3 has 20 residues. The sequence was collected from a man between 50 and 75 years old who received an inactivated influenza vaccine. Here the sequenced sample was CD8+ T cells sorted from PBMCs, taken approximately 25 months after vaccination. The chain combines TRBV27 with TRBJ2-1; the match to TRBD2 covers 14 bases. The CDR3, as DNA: TGTGCCAGCAGTCTATTCGGGACTAGCGGGGGCAATTCCCCAAACAATGAGCAGTTCTTC. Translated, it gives CASSLFGTSGGNSPNNEQFF.